Shown below are 17 T cell receptor beta chains from a single sample sequenced in a study of cytomegalovirus exposure and HLA in healthy donors. Primers for the PCR totalled 60 Vbeta and 13 Jbeta. Produced via immunoSEQ multiplex PCR; TCRdb's table is partial and in-frame only. The repertoire consists of about 130,000 clones, with roughly 82% occurring once and the leading ten covering 3%. Specimen: PBMCs. Receptors were obtained from a young woman in good health and CMV-seropositive.

This chain uses TRBV5-1 with TRBJ2-5, with 8 bases matching TRBD2. This CDR3 region has 15 residues. Trimming at V came to 4 bases and at J to 4 bases, leaving 9 bases not matched to a gene. Germline-derived CDR1 and CDR2 are SGHRS and YFSETQ. The CDR3 bases are TGCGCCAGCAGCCCGAGCGGGGGTATTGGAGAGACCCAGTACTTC. Amino acid sequence: CASSPSGGIGETQYF.

V and J are TRBV19 and TRBJ1-5; D not certain. Trimming took 0 bases from V and 4 from J, leaving 4 bases between them. CDR3 length equals 13 residues. From germline, CDR1 is LNHDA and CDR2 SQIVND (reference sequence). CDR3 in amino acids: CASSIDLNQPQHF. CDR3 sequence (DNA): TGTGCCAGTAGTATAGATCTTAATCAGCCCCAGCATTTT.

The CDR3 loop is CSVDGTGGAGEQYF. The CDR3 DNA reads as TGCAGCGTTGACGGCACAGGGGGCGCGGGGGAGCAGTACTTC. The chain links TRBV29-1 to TRBJ2-7, with 9 nucleotides matching TRBD1. Germline assignment: CDR1 SQVTM and CDR2 ANQGSEA. The CDR3 extends over 14 amino acids. V trimming: 3 bases; J trimming: 7 bases; junction bases outside the gene matches: 10.

This chain joins TRBV7-2 and TRBJ2-5, with 8 bases matching TRBD2. Germline assignment: CDR1 SGHTA and CDR2 FQGNSA. V shed 1 base and J 1 base; nucleotides not matched to a gene: 8. This CDR3 has 17 amino acids. CDR3 coding DNA: TGTGCCAGCAGCTTAGTTGTAGCGGGGAGAACCCAAGAGACCCAGTACTTC. This gives the protein CASSLVVAGRTQETQYF.

In its sample, this clone was seen once. The rearrangement joins TRBV29-1 to TRBJ2-3; 9 bases map to TRBD2. The CDR3 runs 17 residues. V lost 3 bases, J lost 6 bases, and 16 bases stayed unmatched. In germline, CDR1 is SQVTM, CDR2 ANQGSEA. The CDR3 sequence is CSVDQRLAEWNMDTQYF. The DNA for the CDR3 is TGCAGCGTTGACCAGAGACTAGCGGAATGGAATATGGATACGCAGTATTTT.

The genes are TRBV13 and TRBJ2-5; 8 bases line up with TRBD2. The V gene end was trimmed by 3 bases and the J gene end by 5 bases; junction bases not matched to a gene: 2. The CDR3 has 13 amino acids. CDR1 is PRHDT and CDR2 is FYEKMQ in the germline V gene (reference sequence). This CDR3 reads CASSLTSAETQYF. The CDR3, as DNA: TGTGCCAGCAGCTTGACTAGCGCTGAGACCCAGTACTTC.

This chain uses TRBV2 with TRBJ2-7; tentatively, D is TRBD1 (6 bases). Per the germline V gene, CDR1 is SNHLY and CDR2 is FYNNEI. There are 14 residues in the CDR3. The V end was cut by 6 bases, the J end by 3 bases, with 15 bases between. DNA for the CDR3: TGTGCCAGCAGCGCTTACAGGGAAAACTACGAGCAGTACTTC. Its translation is CASSAYRENYEQYF.

CDR3 residues: CSVVERGTGGTQYF. CDR3 DNA sequence: TGCAGCGTTGTTGAGCGGGGGACCGGCGGGACCCAGTACTTC. This chain connects TRBV29-1 to TRBJ2-5, with 8 bases aligning to TRBD2. The CDR3 runs to 14 residues. The V and J ends lost 4 bases and 7 bases, in that order; junction bases with no gene match: 11. Germline-derived CDR1 and CDR2 are SQVTM and ANQGSEA.

In nucleotides, the CDR3 is TGCGCCAGCAGCCAAGTATCTGGGACTTTCTCCTACGAGCAGTACTTC. It is translated as CASSQVSGTFSYEQYF. The rearrangement uses TRBV4-1 and TRBJ2-7, with D maybe TRBD2 (6 bases). The ends were cut back, 1 base at V and 0 bases at J, with 13 bases in the middle. The CDR3 length is 16 residues. Germline-derived CDR1 and CDR2 are MGHRA and YSYEKL.

The rearrangement uses TRBV28 and TRBJ2-3, with 8 bases matching TRBD2. V lost 1 base to trimming and J lost 2 bases; unmatched junction nucleotides: 5. Germline lookup yields CDR1 MDHEN and CDR2 SYDVKM. CDR3 length: 16 amino acids. CDR3 amino acids: CASSLSAGGTTDTQYF. CDR3 coding DNA: TGTGCCAGCAGTTTATCGGCGGGGGGCACCACAGATACGCAGTATTTT.

The chain combines TRBV11-2 with TRBJ2-1, with D perhaps matching TRBD2 (5 bases). The CDR3 runs 14 residues. Germline V gives CDR1 SGHAT, CDR2 FQNNGV. V lost 0 bases to trimming and J lost 9 bases, with 12 bases between them. The CDR3, as DNA: TGTGCCAGCAGCTTAGAGGCTATCCGGGGTGAGCAGTTCTTC. Its translation is CASSLEAIRGEQFF.

This chain links TRBV7-9 with TRBJ1-2; 8 positions agree with TRBD1. V shed 5 bases and J 6 bases; nucleotides not matched to a gene: 11. The length of the CDR3 is 15 residues. CDR1 and CDR2 from the germline V gene are SEHNR and FQNEAQ (reference sequence). The CDR3 DNA follows: TGTGCCAGCAGCGTGGGACAGGAGGAGTTAAATGGCTACACCTTC. It translates to CASSVGQEELNGYTF.

This clone was counted between two and nine times. This chain joins TRBV19 and TRBJ2-1; 11 bases are a match to TRBD1. Trimming at V came to 5 bases and at J to 9 bases, leaving 6 bases not matched to a gene. The germline V gene encodes CDR1 LNHDA and CDR2 SQIVND (reference sequence). The CDR3 contains 14 residues. Here the CDR3 reads CASSSGQGAGEQFF. As DNA, the CDR3 is TGTGCCAGTAGTTCCGGACAGGGGGCCGGTGAGCAGTTCTTC.

There are a few counts of this clone. V gene TRBV19 combines with J gene TRBJ2-2; 8 bases fit TRBD2. V trimming: 0 bases; J trimming: 8 bases; junction bases outside the gene matches: 5. The CDR3 runs 15 residues. Germline-derived CDR1 and CDR2 are LNHDA and SQIVND (reference sequence). The CDR3 DNA reads TGTGCCAGTAGTATAGATCTGGCGGGGGGTGGGGAGCTGTTTTTT. This gives the protein CASSIDLAGGGELFF.

This chain uses TRBV2 with TRBJ2-1; perhaps TRBD2 as D (5 bases). Per germline, CDR1 SNHLY and CDR2 FYNNEI. The V end lost 6 bases, the J end lost 0 bases, and 12 bases lay between the germline ends. This CDR3 has 15 residues. The CDR3, as DNA: TGTGCCAGCAGAGCGGACCGGAGCTCCTACAATGAGCAGTTCTTC. This sequence encodes CASRADRSSYNEQFF.

This clone was counted once. This rearrangement joins TRBV27 to TRBJ1-2; 9 bases line up with TRBD1. The CDR3 spans 16 residues. With 6 bases clipped from V and 5 bases from J, the junction kept 13 bases outside the gene matches. Germline assignment: CDR1 MNHEY and CDR2 SMNVEV (reference sequence). CDR3 sequence: CASSKSRDRDPYGYTF. In DNA form, the CDR3 reads TGTGCCAGCAGCAAATCCCGGGACAGGGACCCATATGGCTACACCTTC.

This clone was counted between two and nine times. The CDR3 sequence is CSVGRGAPYEQYF. CDR3 DNA sequence: TGCAGCGTTGGCCGGGGGGCCCCCTACGAGCAGTACTTC. The chain uses TRBV29-1 and TRBJ2-7; D possibly corresponds to TRBD2 (7 bases). Germline V gene sequence: CDR1 SQVTM, CDR2 ANQGSEA. There are 13 residues in the CDR3. V shed 4 bases and J shed 2 bases, with 12 bases lying between them.